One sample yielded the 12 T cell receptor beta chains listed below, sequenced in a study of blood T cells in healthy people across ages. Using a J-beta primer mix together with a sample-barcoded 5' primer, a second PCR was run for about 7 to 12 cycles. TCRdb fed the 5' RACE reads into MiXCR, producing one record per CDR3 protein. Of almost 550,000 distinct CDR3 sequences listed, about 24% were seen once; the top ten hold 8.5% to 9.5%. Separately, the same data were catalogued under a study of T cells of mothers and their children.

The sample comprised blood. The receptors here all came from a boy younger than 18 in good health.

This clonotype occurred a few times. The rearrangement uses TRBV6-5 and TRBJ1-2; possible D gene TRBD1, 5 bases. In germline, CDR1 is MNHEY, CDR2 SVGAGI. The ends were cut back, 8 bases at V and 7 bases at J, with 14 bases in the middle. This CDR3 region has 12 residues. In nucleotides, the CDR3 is TGTGCCAGCGGGGGGAGGGTAACTGGCTACACCTTC. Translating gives CASGGRVTGYTF.

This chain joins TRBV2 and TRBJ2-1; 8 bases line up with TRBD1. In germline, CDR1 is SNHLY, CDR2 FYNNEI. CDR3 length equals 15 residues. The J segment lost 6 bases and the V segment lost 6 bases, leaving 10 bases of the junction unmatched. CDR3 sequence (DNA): TGTGCCAGCAGGTCGAGGACAGGGAATAGCAATGAGCAGTTCTTC. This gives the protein CASRSRTGNSNEQFF.

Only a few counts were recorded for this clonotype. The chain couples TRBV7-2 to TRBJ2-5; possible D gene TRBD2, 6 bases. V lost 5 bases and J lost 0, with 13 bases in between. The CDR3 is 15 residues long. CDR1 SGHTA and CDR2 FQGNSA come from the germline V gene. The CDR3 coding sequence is TGTGCCAGCAGCCCGGACTATTCGTACCAAGAGACCCAGTACTTC. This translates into CASSPDYSYQETQYF. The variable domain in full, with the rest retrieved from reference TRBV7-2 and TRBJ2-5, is GAGVSQSPSNKVTEKGKDVELRCDPISGHTALYWYRQSLGQGLEFLIYFQGNSAPDKSGLPSDRFSAERTGGSVSTLTIQRTQQEDSAVYLCASSPDYSYQETQYFGPGTRLLVL.

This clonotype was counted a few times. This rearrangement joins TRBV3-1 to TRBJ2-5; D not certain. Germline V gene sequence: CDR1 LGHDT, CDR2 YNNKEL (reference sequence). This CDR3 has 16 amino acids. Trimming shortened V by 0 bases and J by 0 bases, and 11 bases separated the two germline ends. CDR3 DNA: TGTGCCAGCAGCCAAGACCCGTCTCAGTACCAAGAGACCCAGTACTTC. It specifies CASSQDPSQYQETQYF.

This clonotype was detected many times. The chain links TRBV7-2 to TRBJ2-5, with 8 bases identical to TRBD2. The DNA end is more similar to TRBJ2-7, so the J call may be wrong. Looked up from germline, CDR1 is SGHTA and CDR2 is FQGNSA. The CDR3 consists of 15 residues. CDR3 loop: CASSQRPGGNYEQYF. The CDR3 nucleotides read TGTGCCAGCAGTCAAAGGCCGGGGGGGAACTACGAGCAGTACTTC.

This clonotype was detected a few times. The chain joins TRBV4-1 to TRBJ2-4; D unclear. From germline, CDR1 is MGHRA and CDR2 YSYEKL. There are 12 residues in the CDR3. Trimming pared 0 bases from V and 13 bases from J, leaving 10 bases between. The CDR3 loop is CASSQDWPPQYF. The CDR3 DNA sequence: TGCGCCAGCAGCCAAGATTGGCCCCCACAGTACTTC.

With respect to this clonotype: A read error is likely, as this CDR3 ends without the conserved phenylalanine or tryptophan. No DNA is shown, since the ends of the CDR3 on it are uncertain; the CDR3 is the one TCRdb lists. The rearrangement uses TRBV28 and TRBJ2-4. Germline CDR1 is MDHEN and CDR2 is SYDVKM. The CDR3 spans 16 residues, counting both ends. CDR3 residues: CASSSIRSKGKNILYS.

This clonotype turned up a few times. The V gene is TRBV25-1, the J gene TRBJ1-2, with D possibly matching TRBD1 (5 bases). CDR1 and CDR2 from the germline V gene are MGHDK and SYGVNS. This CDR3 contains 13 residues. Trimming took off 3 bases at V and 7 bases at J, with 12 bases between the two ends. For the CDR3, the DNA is TGTGCCAGCAGTGATGGGGCGGTCGGTGGCTACACCTTC. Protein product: CASSDGAVGGYTF.

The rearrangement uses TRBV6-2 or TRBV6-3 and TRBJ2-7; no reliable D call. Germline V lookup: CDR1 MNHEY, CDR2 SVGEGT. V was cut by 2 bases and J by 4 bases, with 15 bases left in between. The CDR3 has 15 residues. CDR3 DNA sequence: TGTGCCAGCAGTTACCCTGGTATTCTTCGGTACGAGCAGTACTTC. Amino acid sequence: CASSYPGILRYEQYF.

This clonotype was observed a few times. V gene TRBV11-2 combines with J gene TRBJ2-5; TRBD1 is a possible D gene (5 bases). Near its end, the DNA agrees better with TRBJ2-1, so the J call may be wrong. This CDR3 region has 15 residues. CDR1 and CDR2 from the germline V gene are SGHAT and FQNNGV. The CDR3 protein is CASSPVVGVGVEQFF. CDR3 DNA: TGTGCCAGCAGCCCCGTTGTAGGGGTTGGGGTTGAGCAGTTCTTC.

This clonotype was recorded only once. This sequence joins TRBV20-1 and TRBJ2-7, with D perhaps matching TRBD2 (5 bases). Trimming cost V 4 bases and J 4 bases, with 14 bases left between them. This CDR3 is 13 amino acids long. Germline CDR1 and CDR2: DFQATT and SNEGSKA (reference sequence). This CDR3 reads CSANSGLGYEQYF. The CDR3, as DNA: TGCAGTGCTAATTCCGGACTGGGTTACGAGCAGTACTTC.

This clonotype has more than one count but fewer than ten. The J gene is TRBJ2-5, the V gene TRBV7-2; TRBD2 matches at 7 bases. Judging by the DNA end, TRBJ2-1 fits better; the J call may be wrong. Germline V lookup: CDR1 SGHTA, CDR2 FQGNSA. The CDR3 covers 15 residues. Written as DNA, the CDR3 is TGTGCCAGCAGCTGGGACCTAGCGCGGGGGAATGAGCAGTTCTTC. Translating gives CASSWDLARGNEQFF.